Below are 5 T cell receptor beta chains sequenced from a single sample in a study of blood T cell repertoires in COVID-19. TCRdb keeps only in-frame clones here, not all; method: immunoSEQ multiplex PCR. The table shows about 88,000 clones, with roughly 87% occurring only once. Material: peripheral blood. The receptors were sampled from a male donor with acute or convalescent COVID-19.

The chain has TRBV6-6 and TRBJ2-3; 7 bases are shared with TRBD1. The CDR3 spans 17 residues. In germline, CDR1 is MNHNY, CDR2 SVGAGI (reference sequence). V dropped 5 bases and J dropped 0; count of bases not matched to a gene: 11. CDR3 residues: CASSLSTGITSTDTQYF. The CDR3 nucleotides read TGTGCCAGCAGTCTATCGACAGGGATCACTAGCACAGATACGCAGTATTTT.

This chain links TRBV5-4 with TRBJ1-2; perhaps TRBD1 as D (5 bases). This CDR3 region has 12 residues. CDR1 is SGHNT, CDR2 YYREEE, per germline (reference sequence). Trimming pared 4 bases from V and 12 bases from J, leaving 16 bases between. The CDR3 here is CASSTLTGLHTF. CDR3 nucleotides: TGTGCCAGCAGCACTTTAACAGGTCTGCACACCTTC.

This clone occurred once. Other DNA sequences within the sample encode an identical CDR3. The CDR3 nucleotides are TGTGCCAGCAGCAGACAGGGGGGCGATGGCTACACCTTC. Protein product: CASSRQGGDGYTF. The J gene is TRBJ1-2, the V gene TRBV6-5, with 9 bases lining up with TRBD1. The CDR3 loop spans 13 amino acids. V lost 6 bases, J lost 6 bases, and 5 bases stayed unmatched. In germline, CDR1 is MNHEY, CDR2 SVGAGI.

The chain is built from TRBV4-2 and TRBJ2-3, with 8 bases aligning to TRBD2. The germline V gene has CDR1 LGHNA and CDR2 YNFKEQ. The CDR3 loop spans 16 amino acids. Unmatched junction bases numbered 7, after V lost 0 bases and J lost 5 bases. Here the CDR3 DNA reads TGTGCCAGCAGCCAAGAAGAGCGGGGGAGGCTAGATACGCAGTATTTT. Amino acid sequence: CASSQEERGRLDTQYF.

The rearrangement joins TRBV2 to TRBJ1-5, with D perhaps TRBD1 (6 bases). The CDR3 covers 16 residues. Germline V CDR1 and CDR2: SNHLY, FYNNEI. Between the trimmed V and J ends, which lost 5 bases and 6 bases, there was a span of 20 bases. The CDR3 region is CASSFVQGTSGQPQHF. In DNA, the CDR3 is TGTGCCAGCAGTTTTGTACAAGGGACATCAGGTCAGCCCCAGCATTTT.